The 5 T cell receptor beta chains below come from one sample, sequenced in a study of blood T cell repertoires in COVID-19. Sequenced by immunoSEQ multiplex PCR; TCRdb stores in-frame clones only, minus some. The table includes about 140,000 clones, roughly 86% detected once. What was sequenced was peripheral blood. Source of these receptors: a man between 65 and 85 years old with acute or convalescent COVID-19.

CDR3 amino acids: CASSTSGSQYF. CDR3 bases: TGTGCCAGCAGCACCTCAGGGTCCCAGTACTTC. The chain has TRBV28 and TRBJ2-5, with a weak D call TRBD1 (5 bases). The CDR3 covers 11 residues. Deletions cut 6 bases from V and 9 bases from J, with 11 bases between. Looked up from germline, CDR1 is MDHEN and CDR2 is SYDVKM.

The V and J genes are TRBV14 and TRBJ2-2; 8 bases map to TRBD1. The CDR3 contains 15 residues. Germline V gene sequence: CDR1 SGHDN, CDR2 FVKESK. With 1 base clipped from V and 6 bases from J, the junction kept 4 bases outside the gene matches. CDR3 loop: CASSQVGTGPGELFF. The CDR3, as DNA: TGTGCCAGCAGCCAAGTCGGGACAGGCCCCGGGGAGCTGTTTTTT. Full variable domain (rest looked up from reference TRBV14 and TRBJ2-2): EAGVTQFPSHSVIEKGQTVTLRCDPISGHDNLYWYRRVMGKEIKFLLHFVKESKQDESGMPNNRFLAERTGGTYSTLKVQPAELEDSGVYFCASSQVGTGPGELFFGEGSRLTVL.

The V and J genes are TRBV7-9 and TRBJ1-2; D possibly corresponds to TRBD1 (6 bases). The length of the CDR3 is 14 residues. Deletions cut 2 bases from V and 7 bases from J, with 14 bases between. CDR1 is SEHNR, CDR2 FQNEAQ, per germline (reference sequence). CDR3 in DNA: TGTGCCAGCAGCTTATTGGGGGCGGACTTTGGCTACACCTTC. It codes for CASSLLGADFGYTF.

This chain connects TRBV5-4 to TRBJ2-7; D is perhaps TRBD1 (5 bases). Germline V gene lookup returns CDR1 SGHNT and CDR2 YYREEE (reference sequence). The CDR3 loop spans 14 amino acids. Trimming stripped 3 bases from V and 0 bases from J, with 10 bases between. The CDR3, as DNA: TGTGCCAGCAGCTCTGCCAGGGCCTCCTACGAGCAGTACTTC. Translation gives CASSSARASYEQYF.

CDR3: CASSLSQGQETQYF. The DNA for the CDR3 is TGTGCCAGCAGCTTATCGCAGGGCCAAGAGACCCAGTACTTC. The gene calls are TRBV7-6 and TRBJ2-5, with D possibly matching TRBD1 (5 bases). Trimming stripped 2 bases from V and 1 base from J, with 8 bases between. CDR3 size: 14 residues. The V gene's germline CDR1 is SGHVS and CDR2 FNYEAQ.